A single sample is the source of the 20 T cell receptor beta chains below, sequenced in a study of human T cells and chemical hapten exposure. TCRdb re-derived calls from the RACE reads in MiXCR, one entry per CDR3 protein. The sample consists of over 75,000 distinct CDR3 sequences, under 13% of them appearing once. Time point here: patch test 3, about 24 weeks after DPC sensitization. Indicated treatment: therapeutic diphenylcyclopropenone sensitization with weekly scalp DPC. Specimen: whole blood, collected in connection with sensitization to the hapten diphenylcyclopropenone (DPC). The receptors stem from a woman aged 30 to 39 with alopecia areata. Some clones in this sample may be carry-over from other donors' samples.

The chain links TRBV7-2 to TRBJ2-3; D not resolved. Trimming left V 5 bases short and J 0 bases short, with 9 bases between. From germline, CDR1 is SGHTA and CDR2 FQGNSA. The CDR3 is 14 amino acids. CDR3 sequence reads: CASSPTVSTDTQYF. The CDR3, as DNA: TGTGCCAGCAGCCCCACCGTAAGCACAGATACGCAGTATTTT.

This clonotype was observed many times. The chain uses TRBV11-2 and TRBJ2-1; D might be TRBD1 or TRBD2, each matching 5 bases. The CDR3 length is 14 residues. Germline CDR1 and CDR2: SGHAT and FQNNGV. Deletions cut 1 base from V and 6 bases from J, with 10 bases between. The CDR3 protein is CASSLAGRINEQFF. CDR3 DNA sequence: TGTGCCAGCAGCTTAGCGGGACGGATCAATGAGCAGTTCTTC.

This chain joins TRBV12-3 or TRBV12-4 and TRBJ2-2; a weak D match, TRBD1 (5 bases). The CDR3 spans 12 residues. V shed 11 bases and J shed 1 base, with 8 bases lying between them. This chain's CDR3 is CAGGQNTGELFF. Here the CDR3 DNA reads TGTGCCGGCGGACAGAACACCGGGGAGCTGTTTTTT.

This clonotype was found a few times. The V gene is TRBV4-1, the J gene TRBJ2-2; the D gene is possibly TRBD1 (6 bases). The V end lost 1 base, the J end lost 2 bases, and 11 bases lay between the germline ends. The CDR3 spans 16 residues. The germline gives CDR1 MGHRA, CDR2 YSYEKL. CDR3 sequence (DNA): TGCGCCAGCAGCCAAGGGGCCAGGGGTAACACCGGGGAGCTGTTTTTT. Amino acids: CASSQGARGNTGELFF.

J is TRBJ1-5 and V is TRBV28, with 10 bases matching TRBD1. The CDR3 runs 16 residues. V lost 5 bases and J lost 3; bases outside the gene matches: 7. Per germline, CDR1 MDHEN and CDR2 SYDVKM. CDR3 in amino acids: CASSPSGTGDNQPQHF. The CDR3 coding sequence is TGTGCCAGCAGTCCCTCCGGGACAGGGGACAATCAGCCCCAGCATTTT.

Written as DNA, the CDR3 is TGTGCCAGCAGCACGGGACTTCAAGAGACCCAGTACTTC. Residues: CASSTGLQETQYF. The V gene is TRBV11-3, the J gene TRBJ2-5; perhaps TRBD2 as D (6 bases). The V gene's germline CDR1 is SGHNT and CDR2 YENEEA. V shed 5 bases and J shed 2 bases, with 9 bases lying between them. The CDR3 runs 13 residues.

V usage is TRBV6-5 and J usage is TRBJ2-7; D remains ambiguous. This CDR3 is 13 amino acids long. The germline V and J ends were trimmed by 7 bases and 1 base, with 11 bases remaining between them. The germline gives CDR1 MNHEY, CDR2 SVGAGI. CDR3 DNA: TGTGCCAGCAAAATTTGGGGATCCTACGAGCAGTACTTC. Amino acid sequence: CASKIWGSYEQYF.

This clonotype was recorded at least ten times. The CDR3, as DNA: TGTGCCAGCAGTCCCCAGGGGAGGTGGACTGAAGCTTTCTTT. It specifies CASSPQGRWTEAFF. The chain links TRBV12-3 or TRBV12-4 to TRBJ1-1; tentatively, D is TRBD1 (6 bases). The CDR3 is 14 amino acids. The V and J ends lost 5 bases and 5 bases respectively, with 15 bases between them.

The rearrangement joins TRBV7-9 to TRBJ2-2; D remains unclear. Trimming stripped 5 bases from V and 7 bases from J, with 8 bases between. Germline-derived CDR1 and CDR2 are SEHNR and FQNEAQ (reference sequence). The length of the CDR3 is 12 residues. The DNA of the CDR3 is TGTGCCAGCAGCAGTTCGGTCGGGGAGCTGTTTTTT. Translating it yields CASSSSVGELFF.

This clonotype has at least ten counts. The chain employs TRBV7-9 and TRBJ1-6; perhaps TRBD1 as D (5 bases). Trimming took off 1 base at V and 7 bases at J, with 5 bases between the two ends. The CDR3 totals 13 residues. Germline V gene data show CDR1 as SEHNR and CDR2 as FQNEAQ (reference sequence). The DNA for the CDR3 is TGTGCCAGCAGCTTAGGGGACAATTCACCCCTCCACTTT. Protein sequence: CASSLGDNSPLHF.

Concerning this clonotype: A much larger clone lies one base from this, so it may be a read error. The V gene is TRBV6-5, the J gene TRBJ1-5; D may be TRBD1 (5 bases). The CDR3 is 14 residues long. Germline V CDR1 and CDR2: MNHEY, SVGAGI. The CDR3 reads CASSPAGYNRPQHF. CDR3 nucleotide sequence: TGTGCCAGCTCCCCTGCAGGGTACAATCGGCCCCAGCATTTT.

This clonotype was observed a handful of times. This sequence joins TRBV11-2 and TRBJ2-7; either TRBD1 or TRBD2 may supply D (5 bases each). This CDR3 is built from 14 residues. Trimming shortened V by 5 bases and J by 3 bases, and 14 bases separated the two germline ends. Germline values: CDR1 SGHAT, CDR2 FQNNGV. CDR3 sequence: CASSPTGGFYEQYF. CDR3 DNA: TGTGCCAGCAGCCCCACTGGGGGTTTCTACGAGCAGTACTTC.

This clonotype came up a few times. The chain joins TRBV19 to TRBJ1-5, with 9 nucleotides matching TRBD1. The J segment lost 2 bases and the V segment lost 6 bases, leaving 14 bases of the junction unmatched. Germline loops: CDR1 LNHDA, CDR2 SQIVND (reference sequence). The CDR3 extends over 18 amino acids. CDR3 coding DNA: TGTGCCAGTAGGACGGACAGGGGCCCCATCCTTGGCAATCAGCCCCAGCATTTT. Its translation: CASRTDRGPILGNQPQHF.

This chain uses TRBV6-4 with TRBJ2-2; the match to TRBD2 covers 7 bases. Germline CDR1 MRHNA, CDR2 SNTAGT. Trimming at V came to 2 bases and at J to 3 bases, leaving 0 bases not matched to a gene. The CDR3 loop spans 14 amino acids. DNA for the CDR3: TGTGCCAGCAGTGACCGGGGGGACACCGGGGAGCTGTTTTTT. Translated, it gives CASSDRGDTGELFF.

At least ten counts were recorded for this clonotype. The chain employs TRBV2 and TRBJ2-5, with D maybe TRBD2 (7 bases). Germline CDR1 reads SNHLY; CDR2 reads FYNNEI. Trimming removed 3 bases from V and 2 bases from J, with 10 bases in between. This CDR3 has 14 residues. Written as DNA, the CDR3 is TGTGCCAGCAGTGAGCGGGGGACACAAGAGACCCAGTACTTC. Encoded protein: CASSERGTQETQYF.

This clonotype was observed a handful of times. The V call is TRBV7-9, the J call TRBJ1-1; D gene uncertain. The germline V and J ends were trimmed by 5 bases and 10 bases, with 23 bases remaining between them. Germline V gene sequence: CDR1 SEHNR, CDR2 FQNEAQ (reference sequence). CDR3 size: 15 residues. CDR3 nucleotide sequence: TGTGCCAGCAGCCCAACAGAGACCCTCCTGAAGGCAGCTTTCTTT. Translated, it gives CASSPTETLLKAAFF. Looking up the rest from reference TRBV7-9 and TRBJ1-1 gives the full variable domain: DTGVSQNPRHKITKRGQNVTFRCDPISEHNRLYWYRQTLGQGPEFLTYFQNEAQLEKSRLLSDRFSAERPKGSFSTLEIQRTEQGDSAMYLCASSPTETLLKAAFFGQGTRLTVV.

This clonotype came up a few times. The chain has TRBV6-6 and TRBJ2-3, with 8 positions matching TRBD2. The trim removed 5 bases at V and 2 bases at J, leaving 6 bases unmatched. This CDR3 region has 15 residues. Germline V gives CDR1 MNHNY, CDR2 SVGAGI (reference sequence). The CDR3 here is CASSLSGVSTDTQYF. The CDR3 bases are TGTGCCAGCAGTCTTAGCGGGGTATCCACAGATACGCAGTATTTT.

This clonotype was counted once. The CDR3 sequence: CASSQGQGGETQYF. The CDR3, as DNA: TGCGCCAGCAGCCAAGGACAGGGAGGGGAGACCCAGTACTTC. The chain combines TRBV4-3 with TRBJ2-5; D tentatively fits TRBD1 or TRBD2 (7 bases each). The V gene's germline CDR1 is LGHNA and CDR2 YSLEER. This CDR3 has 14 residues. The V gene lost 1 base and the J gene lost 5 bases, with 11 bases spanning the gap.

This chain's CDR3 is CSALAGGFRNEQFF. Written as DNA, the CDR3 is TGCAGCGCTTTAGCGGGGGGGTTTAGAAATGAGCAGTTCTTC. The chain recombines TRBV29-1 with TRBJ2-1, with TRBD2 matching 11 bases. CDR1 and CDR2 from the germline V gene are SQVTM and ANQGSEA. Losses at the gene ends were 7 bases for V and 7 bases for J; bases not matched to a gene: 9. The CDR3 is 14 residues long.

A few counts support this clonotype. The chain carries TRBV7-2 and TRBJ2-7; no clear D. This CDR3 contains 12 residues. Trimming shortened V by 1 base and J by 6 bases, and 7 bases separated the two germline ends. Germline lookup yields CDR1 SGHTA and CDR2 FQGNSA. CDR3 protein: CASSLEVGEQYF. The CDR3 region has the DNA TGTGCCAGCAGCTTAGAAGTCGGCGAGCAGTACTTC.